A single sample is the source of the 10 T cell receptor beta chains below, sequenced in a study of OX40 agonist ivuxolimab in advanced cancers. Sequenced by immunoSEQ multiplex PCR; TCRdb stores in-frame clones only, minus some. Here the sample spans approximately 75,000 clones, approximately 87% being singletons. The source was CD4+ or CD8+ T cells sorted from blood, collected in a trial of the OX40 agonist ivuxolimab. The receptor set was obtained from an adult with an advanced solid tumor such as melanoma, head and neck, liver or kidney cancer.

This CDR3 is CASSQDEALPYEQYF. CDR3 DNA sequence: TGTGCCAGCAGCCAAGATGAGGCTTTACCTTACGAGCAGTACTTC. The chain links TRBV14 to TRBJ2-7; no reliable D call. The CDR3 totals 15 residues. Germline V lookup: CDR1 SGHDN, CDR2 FVKESK. The V and J ends lost 0 bases and 4 bases respectively, with 13 bases between them.

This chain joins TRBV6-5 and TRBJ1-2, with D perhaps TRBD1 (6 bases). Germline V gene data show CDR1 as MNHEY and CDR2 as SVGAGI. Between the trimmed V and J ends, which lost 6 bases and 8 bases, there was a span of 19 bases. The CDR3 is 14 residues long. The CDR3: CASRKQGLGSGYTF. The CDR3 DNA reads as TGTGCCAGCAGAAAGCAGGGGTTGGGAAGCGGCTACACCTTC.

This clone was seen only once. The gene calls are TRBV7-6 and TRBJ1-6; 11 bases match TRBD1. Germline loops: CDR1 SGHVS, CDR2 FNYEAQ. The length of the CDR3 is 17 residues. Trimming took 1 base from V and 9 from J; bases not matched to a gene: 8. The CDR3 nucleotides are TGTGCCAGCAGCTTAGATTTGGGTGGGACAGGGGGTTCACCCCTCCACTTT. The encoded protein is CASSLDLGGTGGSPLHF.

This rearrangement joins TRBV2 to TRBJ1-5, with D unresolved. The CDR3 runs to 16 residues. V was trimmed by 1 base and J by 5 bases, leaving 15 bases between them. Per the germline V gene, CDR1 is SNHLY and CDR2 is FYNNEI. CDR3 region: CASSEVLGRRDQPQHF. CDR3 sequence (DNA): TGTGCCAGCAGTGAAGTGTTGGGGAGGAGAGATCAGCCCCAGCATTTT.

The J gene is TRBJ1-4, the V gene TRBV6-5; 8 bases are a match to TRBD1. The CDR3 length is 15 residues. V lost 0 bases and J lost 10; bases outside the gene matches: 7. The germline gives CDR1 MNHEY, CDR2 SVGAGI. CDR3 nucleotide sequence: TGTGCCAGCAGTTACTCGAGATCAGGGGGCGGAAAACTGTTTTTT. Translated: CASSYSRSGGGKLFF.

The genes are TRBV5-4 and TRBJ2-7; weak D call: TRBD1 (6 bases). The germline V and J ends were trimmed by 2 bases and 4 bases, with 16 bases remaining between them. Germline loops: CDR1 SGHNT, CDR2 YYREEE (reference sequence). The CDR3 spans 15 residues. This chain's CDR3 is CASSFYYRDAYEQYF. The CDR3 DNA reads TGTGCCAGCAGCTTCTACTACAGGGACGCTTACGAGCAGTACTTC.

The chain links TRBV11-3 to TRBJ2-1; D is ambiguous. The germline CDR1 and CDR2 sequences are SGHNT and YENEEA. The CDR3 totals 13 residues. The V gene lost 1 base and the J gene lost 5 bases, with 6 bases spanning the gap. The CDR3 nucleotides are TGTGCCAGCAGCTTAGGGGAAAACAATGAGCAGTTCTTC. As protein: CASSLGENNEQFF. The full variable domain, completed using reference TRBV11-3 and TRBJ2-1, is EAGVVQSPRYKIIEKKQPVAFWCNPISGHNTLYWYLQNLGQGPELLIRYENEEAVDDSQLPKDRFSAERLKGVDSTLKIQPAELGDSAVYLCASSLGENNEQFFGPGTRLTVL.

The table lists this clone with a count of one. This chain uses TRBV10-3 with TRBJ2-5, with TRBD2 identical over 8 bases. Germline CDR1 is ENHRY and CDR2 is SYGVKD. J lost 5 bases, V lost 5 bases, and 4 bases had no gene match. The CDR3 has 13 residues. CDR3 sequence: CAISNSGAETQYF. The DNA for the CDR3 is TGTGCCATCAGTAATAGCGGGGCGGAGACCCAGTACTTC.

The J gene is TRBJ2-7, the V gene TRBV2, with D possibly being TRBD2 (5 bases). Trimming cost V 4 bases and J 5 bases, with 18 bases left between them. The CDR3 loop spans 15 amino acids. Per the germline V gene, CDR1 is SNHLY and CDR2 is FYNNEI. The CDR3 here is CASSGWQVVGDEQYF. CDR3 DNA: TGTGCCAGCAGTGGGTGGCAGGTCGTGGGAGACGAGCAGTACTTC.

The CDR3 nucleotides are TGTGCCAGCAGCTTAGATCCTGGGCGTTACAATGAGCAGTTCTTC. Encoded protein: CASSLDPGRYNEQFF. The J gene is TRBJ2-1, the V gene TRBV11-2; D ambiguous. Trimming stripped 0 bases from V and 4 bases from J, with 10 bases between. In germline, CDR1 is SGHAT, CDR2 FQNNGV. CDR3 length: 15 residues.